A single sample gave rise to the 22 T cell receptor beta chains below, sequenced in a study of T cell changes during pregnancy in multiple sclerosis. Generated by immunoSEQ multiplex PCR, the TCRdb table keeps only in-frame clones and is missing some. This table holds more than 55,000 clones, less than 95% found once. Sequenced material: peripheral blood, taken in the third trimester of pregnancy. The source is a female donor in good health, enrolled as a control in a pregnancy study.

This chain connects TRBV12-5 to TRBJ2-1; 7 positions match TRBD1. The J segment lost 2 bases and the V segment lost 7 bases, leaving 5 bases of the junction unmatched. The CDR3 extends over 14 amino acids. Germline loops: CDR1 LGHNT, CDR2 FRNRAP. In DNA, the CDR3 is TGTGCTAGTGTCCCGGGACAGACCTACAATGAGCAGTTCTTC. Its protein is CASVPGQTYNEQFF.

The chain joins TRBV4-1 to TRBJ1-2; maybe TRBD1 (6 bases). Germline loops: CDR1 MGHRA, CDR2 YSYEKL. With 3 bases removed from V and 8 bases from J, the gap between germline ends came to 19 bases. The CDR3 consists of 15 residues. CDR3 residues: CASSQGGTAGTGYTF. Here the CDR3 DNA reads TGCGCCAGCAGCCAGGGGGGGACTGCTGGGACAGGCTACACCTTC.

The chain recombines TRBV25-1 with TRBJ1-3; TRBD1 might be the D (6 bases). The V and J ends lost 3 bases and 0 bases respectively, with 9 bases between them. Germline assignment: CDR1 MGHDK and CDR2 SYGVNS. This CDR3 is 15 amino acids long. CDR3 loop: CASSDTGSSGNTIYF. DNA for the CDR3: TGTGCCAGCAGTGATACAGGGAGCTCTGGAAACACCATATATTTT.

This chain links TRBV30 with TRBJ1-5; 9 positions match TRBD1. Germline-derived CDR1 and CDR2 are GTSNPN and SVGIG (reference sequence). The CDR3 loop spans 13 amino acids. Trimming took 4 bases from V and 6 from J; bases not matched to a gene: 4. The DNA for the CDR3 is TGTGCCTGGAATGGGGGACAGGGTCAGCCCCAGCATTTT. It encodes CAWNGGQGQPQHF.

This chain links TRBV30 with TRBJ2-1, with D possibly matching TRBD2 (6 bases). With 5 bases removed from V and 0 bases from J, the gap between germline ends came to 14 bases. CDR3 length: 15 residues. In germline, CDR1 is GTSNPN, CDR2 SVGIG (reference sequence). CDR3 amino acids: CAWDRDFSSYNEQFF. The CDR3 nucleotides read TGTGCCTGGGATCGGGACTTCAGCTCCTACAATGAGCAGTTCTTC. The full variable domain, its missing parts supplied by reference TRBV30 and TRBJ2-1, is SQTIHQWPATLVQPVGSPLSLECTVEGTSNPNLYWYRQAAGRGLQLLFYSVGIGQISSEVPQNLSASRPQDRQFILSSKKLLLSDSGFYLCAWDRDFSSYNEQFFGPGTRLTVL.

The CDR3 region is CASSYSGEQYF. DNA for the CDR3: TGTGCCAGCAGTTACTCCGGCGAGCAGTACTTC. The chain employs TRBV6-7 and TRBJ2-7; D gene uncertain. TRBV6-7 is noted as an ORF with a role that remains uncertain. This CDR3 is built from 11 residues. Trimming took 0 bases from V and 6 from J, leaving 3 bases between them.

The genes are TRBV18 and TRBJ1-6; D remains ambiguous. Germline V gives CDR1 KGHSH, CDR2 LQKENI. This CDR3 contains 13 residues. The germline V and J ends were trimmed by 3 bases and 8 bases, with 8 bases remaining between them. The CDR3 sequence is CASSPEGDSPLHF. The CDR3 bases are TGTGCCAGCTCACCGGAGGGAGATTCACCCCTCCACTTT.

V and J are TRBV5-1 and TRBJ1-1, with a tentative D call TRBD1 (5 bases). CDR1 is SGHRS, CDR2 YFSETQ, per germline. Trimming shortened V by 1 base and J by 0 bases, and 10 bases separated the two germline ends. The CDR3 extends over 15 amino acids. CDR3 protein: CASSLPDRLNTEAFF. Written as DNA, the CDR3 is TGCGCCAGCAGCTTGCCCGACAGACTGAACACTGAAGCTTTCTTT. The full variable domain, its missing parts supplied by reference TRBV5-1 and TRBJ1-1, is KAGVTQTPRYLIKTRGQQVTLSCSPISGHRSVSWYQQTPGQGLQFLFEYFSETQRNKGNFPGRFSGRQFSNSRSEMNVSTLELGDSALYLCASSLPDRLNTEAFFGQGTRLTVV.

The chain is built from TRBV6-6 and TRBJ2-7; 8 nucleotides match TRBD1. CDR3 length: 15 residues. Germline loops: CDR1 MNHNY, CDR2 SVGAGI (reference sequence). V trimming: 6 bases; J trimming: 1 base; junction bases outside the gene matches: 8. Here the CDR3 reads CASRTGTGLSYEQYF. The CDR3 DNA reads as TGTGCCAGCAGGACCGGGACAGGTCTTTCCTACGAGCAGTACTTC.

The V gene is TRBV28, the J gene TRBJ2-3, with 7 bases matching TRBD2. The CDR3 has 14 residues. Germline loops: CDR1 MDHEN, CDR2 SYDVKM. Trimming took 5 bases from V and 2 from J; bases not matched to a gene: 4. The chain's CDR3 is CASSSGDLTDTQYF. The CDR3 DNA follows: TGTGCCAGCAGTAGCGGGGACCTCACAGATACGCAGTATTTT.

The CDR3 bases are TGTGCCAGCAGTAAAGACAGGGGCGGCACTGAAGCTTTCTTT. Protein product: CASSKDRGGTEAFF. V usage is TRBV2 and J usage is TRBJ1-1, with 8 bases identical to TRBD1. The CDR3 extends over 14 amino acids. V was pared by 5 bases and J by 4 bases, with 6 bases of the junction left unmatched. Germline V gene lookup returns CDR1 SNHLY and CDR2 FYNNEI.

V gene TRBV18 combines with J gene TRBJ2-7, with TRBD1 identical over 8 bases. This CDR3 has 15 residues. The V gene end was trimmed by 6 bases and the J gene end by 0 bases; junction bases not matched to a gene: 7. Germline V gene data show CDR1 as KGHSH and CDR2 as LQKENI. Here the CDR3 reads CASSQTGASSYEQYF. For the CDR3, the DNA is TGTGCCAGCTCTCAGACAGGGGCCAGCTCCTACGAGCAGTACTTC.

CDR3 bases: TGTGCCAGCTCGTACGGACAGGGAGGGACTGAAGCTTTCTTT. Its protein product is CASSYGQGGTEAFF. The chain employs TRBV18 and TRBJ1-1; the match to TRBD1 covers 8 bases. The ends lost 6 bases at V and 5 bases at J; junction bases unmatched: 8. The germline V gene encodes CDR1 KGHSH and CDR2 LQKENI. CDR3 size: 14 residues.

This sequence joins TRBV5-6 and TRBJ2-1, with TRBD2 matching over 9 bases. The V gene end was trimmed by 4 bases and the J gene end by 9 bases; junction bases not matched to a gene: 11. Germline CDR1 reads SGHDT; CDR2 reads YYEEEE. The CDR3 is 15 amino acids. The CDR3 bases are TGTGCCAGCAGCGGGACGGCGGGAGGGTCCTTTGAGCAGTTCTTC. Translating it yields CASSGTAGGSFEQFF.

J is TRBJ2-2 and V is TRBV9; D is possibly TRBD1 (6 bases). Germline loops: CDR1 SGDLS, CDR2 YYNGEE. The CDR3 spans 17 residues. Between the trimmed V and J ends, which lost 2 bases and 6 bases, there was a span of 20 bases. DNA of the CDR3: TGTGCCAGCAGCGTCCCCCTGACAGGAGTCGGGCCCGGGGAGCTGTTTTTT. Its translation is CASSVPLTGVGPGELFF.

The V call is TRBV5-1, the J call TRBJ1-1; TRBD1 matches at 10 bases. This CDR3 comprises 15 residues. The V gene end was trimmed by 0 bases and the J gene end by 6 bases; junction bases not matched to a gene: 5. Per germline, CDR1 SGHRS and CDR2 YFSETQ. The DNA for the CDR3 is TGCGCCAGCAGCTTGGAGGGACAGGGGTTTGCTGAAGCTTTCTTT. This encodes CASSLEGQGFAEAFF.

This clone occurred many times. The chain couples TRBV10-3 to TRBJ1-1; D uncertain. V was shortened by 6 bases and J by 0 bases, with 8 bases between the two germline ends. The length of the CDR3 is 13 residues. Germline loops: CDR1 ENHRY, CDR2 SYGVKD. For the CDR3, the DNA is TGTGCCATCAGCCGGAGCTTGAACACTGAAGCTTTCTTT. Translation: CAISRSLNTEAFF.

This CDR3 reads CASSPLWGELGYTF. The CDR3, as DNA: TGTGCCAGCAGCCCCCTTTGGGGGGAGCTTGGCTACACCTTC. The V and J genes are TRBV7-2 and TRBJ1-2, with a tentative D call TRBD1 (5 bases). Germline lookup yields CDR1 SGHTA and CDR2 FQGNSA. Trimming cost V 5 bases and J 7 bases, with 17 bases left between them. The CDR3 length is 14 residues.

The chain employs TRBV6-4 and TRBJ1-1, with D possibly TRBD1 on 6 matching bases. CDR3 size: 13 residues. Germline V gives CDR1 MRHNA, CDR2 SNTAGT. The V end lost 4 bases, the J end lost 5 bases, and 11 bases lay between the germline ends. The chain's CDR3 is CASSAQQGTEAFF. For the CDR3, the DNA is TGTGCCAGCAGTGCCCAACAGGGAACTGAAGCTTTCTTT.

This sequence joins TRBV19 and TRBJ2-5; D possibly corresponds to TRBD2 (5 bases). Germline assignment: CDR1 LNHDA and CDR2 SQIVND (reference sequence). This CDR3 is built from 15 residues. The V gene lost 4 bases and the J gene lost 0 bases, with 12 bases spanning the gap. This CDR3 is CASSSRLTHQETQYF. In DNA form, the CDR3 reads TGTGCCAGTAGTAGCCGACTAACGCACCAAGAGACCCAGTACTTC.

This sequence joins TRBV6-1 and TRBJ2-1; a possible D gene is TRBD2 (7 bases). This CDR3 comprises 15 residues. The germline V gene encodes CDR1 MNHNS and CDR2 SASEGT. Trimming removed 6 bases at V and 9 bases at J, with 21 bases between. The CDR3 DNA sequence: TGTGCCAGCAGCCCGGGGGGCCCCTTGAAAGGTGAGCAGTTCTTC. It specifies CASSPGGPLKGEQFF.

The CDR3 nucleotides read TGTGCCAGCAGCGCGGGAGGCAATCAGCCCCAGCATTTT. This gives the protein CASSAGGNQPQHF. V usage is TRBV13 and J usage is TRBJ1-5; D unclear. Trimming pared 5 bases from V and 2 bases from J, leaving 7 bases between. Germline values: CDR1 PRHDT, CDR2 FYEKMQ (reference sequence). There are 13 residues in the CDR3. Full variable domain (rest looked up from reference TRBV13 and TRBJ1-5): AAGVIQSPRHLIKEKRETATLKCYPIPRHDTVYWYQQGPGQDPQFLISFYEKMQSDKGSIPDRFSAQQFSDYHSELNMSSLELGDSALYFCASSAGGNQPQHFGDGTRLSIL.